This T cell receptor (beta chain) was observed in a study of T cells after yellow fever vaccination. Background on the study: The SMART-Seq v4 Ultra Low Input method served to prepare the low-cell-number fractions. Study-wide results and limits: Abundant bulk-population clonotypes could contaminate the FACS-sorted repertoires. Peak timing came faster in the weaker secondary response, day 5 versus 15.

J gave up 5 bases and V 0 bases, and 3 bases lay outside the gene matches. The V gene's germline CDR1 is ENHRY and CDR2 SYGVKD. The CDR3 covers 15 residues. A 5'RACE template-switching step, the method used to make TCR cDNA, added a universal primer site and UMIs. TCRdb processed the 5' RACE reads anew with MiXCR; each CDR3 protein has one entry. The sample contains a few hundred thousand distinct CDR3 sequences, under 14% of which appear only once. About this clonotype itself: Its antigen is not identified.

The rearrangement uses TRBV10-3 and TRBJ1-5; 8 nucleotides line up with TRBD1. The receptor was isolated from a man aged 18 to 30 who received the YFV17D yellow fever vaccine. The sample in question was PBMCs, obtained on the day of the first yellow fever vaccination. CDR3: CAISESRGLDQPQHF. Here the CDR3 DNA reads TGTGCCATCAGTGAGTCCAGGGGGCTGGATCAGCCCCAGCATTTT.